The T cell receptor (beta chain) under discussion was sequenced for a study of patients and donors after allogeneic stem cell transplantation. Germline V gene sequence: CDR1 SGHNT, CDR2 YYREEE (reference sequence). This CDR3 has 13 amino acids. V gave up 2 bases and J gave up 4 bases, with 9 bases separating them. This clonotype was seen a handful of times. TCRdb used MiXCR to reprocess the RT-PCR reads, holding one entry per CDR3 protein. Of approximately 430,000 distinct CDR3 sequences in the sample, 16% were seen once. The chain is built from TRBV5-4 and TRBJ1-2; D not certain. The receptor was isolated from a human donor who was either an allogeneic HSCT recipient or a stem cell or donor lymphocyte infusion donor (not recorded which). It is not recorded whose cells these are; they may come from a transplant donor. Material: blood, either unsorted or a sorted T cell fraction (not recorded which). The CDR3 nucleotides are TGTGCCAGCAGCTTAAACAGTATCTATGGCTACACCTTC. Its translation is CASSLNSIYGYTF.